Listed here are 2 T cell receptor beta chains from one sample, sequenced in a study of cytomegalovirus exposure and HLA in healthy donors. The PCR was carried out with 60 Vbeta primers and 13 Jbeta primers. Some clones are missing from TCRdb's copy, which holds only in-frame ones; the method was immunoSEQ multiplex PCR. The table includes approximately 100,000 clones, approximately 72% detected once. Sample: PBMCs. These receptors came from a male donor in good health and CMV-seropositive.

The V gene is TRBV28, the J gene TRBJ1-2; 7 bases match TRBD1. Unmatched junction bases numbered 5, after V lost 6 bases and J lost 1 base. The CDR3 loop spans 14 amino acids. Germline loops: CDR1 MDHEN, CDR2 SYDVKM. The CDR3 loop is CASRATGDNYGYTF. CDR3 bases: TGTGCCAGCAGAGCCACAGGGGATAACTATGGCTACACCTTC.

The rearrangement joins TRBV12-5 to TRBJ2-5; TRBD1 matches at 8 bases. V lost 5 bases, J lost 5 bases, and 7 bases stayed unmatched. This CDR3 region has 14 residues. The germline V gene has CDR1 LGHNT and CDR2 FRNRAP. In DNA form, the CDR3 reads TGTGCTAGTGGTCCGATGACAGGGGTGGAGACCCAGTACTTC. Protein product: CASGPMTGVETQYF. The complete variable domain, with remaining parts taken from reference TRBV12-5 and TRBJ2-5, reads DARVTQTPRHKVTEMGQEVTMRCQPILGHNTVFWYRQTMMQGLELLAYFRNRAPLDDSGMPKDRFSAEMPDATLATLKIQPSEPRDSAVYFCASGPMTGVETQYFGPGTRLLVL.